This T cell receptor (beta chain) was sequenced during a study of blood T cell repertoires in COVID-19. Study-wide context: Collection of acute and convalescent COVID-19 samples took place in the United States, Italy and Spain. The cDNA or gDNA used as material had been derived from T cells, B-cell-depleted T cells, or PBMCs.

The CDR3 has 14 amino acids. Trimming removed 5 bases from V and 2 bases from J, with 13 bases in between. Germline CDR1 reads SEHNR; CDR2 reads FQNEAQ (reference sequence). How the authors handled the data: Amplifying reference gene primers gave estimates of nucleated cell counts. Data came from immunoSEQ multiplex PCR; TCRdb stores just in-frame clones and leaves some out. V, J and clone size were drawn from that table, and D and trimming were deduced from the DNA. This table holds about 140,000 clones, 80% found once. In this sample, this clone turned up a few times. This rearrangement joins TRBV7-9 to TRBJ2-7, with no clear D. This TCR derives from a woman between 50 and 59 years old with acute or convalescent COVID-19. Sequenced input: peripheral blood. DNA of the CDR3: TGTGCCAGCAGCCTGGATAGCTTTACCTACGAGCAGTACTTC. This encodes CASSLDSFTYEQYF.